Included here is one TCR beta chain sequence, with context. These data come from a study of control samples from healthy donors and cancer patients. The table came from immunoSEQ multiplex PCR; TCRdb's copy has only in-frame clones and leaves some out. This sample yields 150,000 or so clones, of which approximately 93% are seen a single time; 5.5% to 7.5% belongs to the top ten. This CDR3 is 15 amino acids long. Germline lookup yields CDR1 MNHNS and CDR2 SASEGT. V was shortened by 2 bases and J by 2 bases, with 13 bases between the two germline ends. The chain employs TRBV6-1 and TRBJ2-7; D is perhaps TRBD1 or TRBD2 (6 bases each). Material for sequencing was blood. This TCR was recovered from a man aged 18 to 29 in good health. The CDR3 spells CASSEYGGDTYEQYF. CDR3 DNA: TGTGCCAGCAGTGAATACGGAGGGGACACCTACGAGCAGTACTTC.